The entry below describes one T cell receptor (beta chain). Its cognate antigen is unknown. Sequencing of TCR beta was undertaken in CD8+ and CD4+ T cells derived from blood. Control patients had untreated stable or active relapsing-remitting multiple sclerosis by revised McDonald criteria. The data derive from a study of CD8 T cells in Susac syndrome. Study observations and caveats: The number of individuals included in the study's TCR sequencing and HLA analysis was acknowledged as relatively small.

Trimming pared 4 bases from V and 6 bases from J, leaving 14 bases between. The CDR3 is 14 residues long. In germline, CDR1 is MDHEN, CDR2 SYDVKM. RNA was extracted with the RNeasy kit, and a quantity of roughly 0.45 to 1 ug was reverse transcribed using random hexamers. immunoSEQ multiplex PCR amplified TCR beta CDR3 across 54 Vbeta, 13 Jbeta. One entry per CDR3 protein, called by TCRdb with MiXCR from the immunoSEQ multiplex PCR reads. In the table there are some 260,000 distinct CDR3 sequences, 70% to 90% of which are singletons. This TCR derives from a human donor with multiple sclerosis. The chain joins TRBV28 to TRBJ2-3; D is undetermined. Specimen: CD8+ T cells from PBMCs. This CDR3 is CASSYESRKDTQYF. In DNA, the CDR3 is TGTGCCAGCAGTTATGAATCCAGGAAGGATACGCAGTATTTT.